These 22 T cell receptor beta chains came from one sample sequenced in a study of siplizumab effects on memory and regulatory T cells. Produced via immunoSEQ multiplex PCR; TCRdb's table is partial and in-frame only. The sample has about 63,000 clones; 75% to 90% are singletons. Sequencing input: memory CD4+ T cells sorted from blood. All receptors derive from a human donor in good health.

J is TRBJ2-3 and V is TRBV4-2, with 9 bases lining up with TRBD2. Germline V gene data show CDR1 as LGHNA and CDR2 as YNFKEQ. This CDR3 has 19 amino acids. V was pared by 3 bases and J by 0 bases, with 13 bases of the junction left unmatched. The CDR3 coding sequence is TGTGCCAGCAGCCAGCGAGCGGGGGGCGGGGTTTTTAGCACAGATACGCAGTATTTT. Protein product: CASSQRAGGGVFSTDTQYF.

This clone was recorded once. This sequence joins TRBV7-2 and TRBJ2-1; 12 nucleotides agree with TRBD2. The germline V gene has CDR1 SGHTA and CDR2 FQGNSA. After removal of 8 bases from V and 4 bases from J, the junction contained 9 bases not matched to a gene. The CDR3 consists of 16 residues. This CDR3 reads CASGSLAGGLYNEQFF. The CDR3 DNA reads TGTGCCAGCGGCTCACTAGCGGGGGGCCTATACAATGAGCAGTTCTTC.

This clone was counted between two and nine times. This chain joins TRBV7-6 and TRBJ1-1; TRBD1 might be the D (6 bases). The V gene's germline CDR1 is SGHVS and CDR2 FNYEAQ. Trimming left V 5 bases short and J 1 base short, with 8 bases between. CDR3 length: 13 residues. In DNA form, the CDR3 reads TGTGCCAGCAGCCGGACAGAGAACACTGAAGCTTTCTTT. Protein sequence: CASSRTENTEAFF.

The chain carries TRBV4-1 and TRBJ2-2; D is possibly TRBD1 or TRBD2 (6 bases each). Trimming pared 7 bases from V and 4 bases from J, leaving 16 bases between. Germline lookup yields CDR1 MGHRA and CDR2 YSYEKL. The CDR3 spans 15 residues. This CDR3 reads CASTPGGAGTGELFF. CDR3 in DNA: TGCGCCAGCACCCCCGGGGGCGCAGGCACCGGGGAGCTGTTTTTT.

Only one count was recorded for this clone. The chain carries TRBV5-1 and TRBJ2-1; tentative D call: TRBD1 (6 bases). CDR3 size: 13 residues. CDR1 and CDR2 from the germline V gene are SGHRS and YFSETQ. V was pared by 2 bases and J by 7 bases, with 10 bases between. The CDR3 coding sequence is TGCGCCAGCAGCTTTCCTACAGGGAATGAGCAGTTCTTC. Translated, it gives CASSFPTGNEQFF.

V and J are TRBV7-2 and TRBJ2-7, with 9 bases aligning to TRBD2. This CDR3 comprises 15 residues. Germline loops: CDR1 SGHTA, CDR2 FQGNSA. J was trimmed by 7 bases and V by 3 bases; bases with no gene match: 10. The CDR3 nucleotides are TGTGCCAGCAGCTTGTCTAGCGGGGCACAGGGGGAGCAGTACTTC. It translates to CASSLSSGAQGEQYF.

This clone was seen only a few times. This chain connects TRBV14 to TRBJ2-5; D perhaps matches TRBD2 (5 bases). V was pared by 3 bases and J by 7 bases, with 12 bases between. Germline CDR1 reads SGHDN; CDR2 reads FVKESK. CDR3 length equals 13 residues. The CDR3 here is CASSQLRGGTQYF. The CDR3 nucleotides read TGTGCCAGCAGCCAGCTCAGAGGAGGGACCCAGTACTTC.

This clone was seen only a few times. In DNA form, the CDR3 reads TGCAGCGTTGGGGATGGACTCCTTGGGAATCAGCCCCAGCATTTT. Protein sequence: CSVGDGLLGNQPQHF. The chain links TRBV29-1 to TRBJ1-5; no clear D. With 4 bases removed from V and 4 bases from J, the gap between germline ends came to 17 bases. The CDR3 totals 15 residues. Germline lookup yields CDR1 SQVTM and CDR2 ANQGSEA.

This clone occurred a few times. This chain connects TRBV19 to TRBJ1-5; D unresolved. The germline V and J ends were trimmed by 4 bases and 1 base, with 5 bases remaining between them. Germline V gene lookup returns CDR1 LNHDA and CDR2 SQIVND (reference sequence). The CDR3 is made up of 13 amino acids. The CDR3 reads CASSKGSNQPQHF. The CDR3 DNA follows: TGTGCCAGTAGTAAAGGAAGCAATCAGCCCCAGCATTTT.

This clone was seen a handful of times. The J gene is TRBJ2-7, the V gene TRBV18, with TRBD2 matching over 9 bases. Germline assignment: CDR1 KGHSH and CDR2 LQKENI. The V segment lost 3 bases and the J segment 0 bases; nucleotides outside the gene matches: 3. CDR3 length equals 15 residues. The chain's CDR3 is CASSPGTSLSYEQYF. Here the CDR3 DNA reads TGTGCCAGCTCACCTGGGACTAGCCTCTCCTACGAGCAGTACTTC.

The count of this clone is one. The chain combines TRBV7-9 with TRBJ2-7; TRBD2 aligns across 8 bases. This CDR3 spans 13 amino acids. V dropped 4 bases and J dropped 2; count of bases not matched to a gene: 1. The germline V gene has CDR1 SEHNR and CDR2 FQNEAQ (reference sequence). CDR3 in DNA: TGTGCCAGCAGCTGGGGACTAGCCTACGAGCAGTACTTC. Residues: CASSWGLAYEQYF.

The count of this clone is one. The chain links TRBV2 to TRBJ1-5; maybe TRBD1 (5 bases). This CDR3 comprises 17 residues. CDR1 and CDR2 (germline): SNHLY, FYNNEI. The germline V and J ends were trimmed by 6 bases and 3 bases, with 21 bases remaining between them. CDR3 amino acids: CASREGPRGQHNQPQHF. The CDR3 DNA follows: TGTGCCAGCAGGGAGGGACCGAGAGGACAACACAATCAGCCCCAGCATTTT.

This clone was seen just once. The chain joins TRBV19 to TRBJ1-6; 9 bases match TRBD1. The CDR3 has 17 residues. V lost 5 bases and J lost 8; bases outside the gene matches: 13. Germline assignment: CDR1 LNHDA and CDR2 SQIVND (reference sequence). In DNA form, the CDR3 reads TGTGCCAGTAGTCGTACAGGGGGCGGAAGTCTTGATTCACCCCTCCACTTT. Its protein product is CASSRTGGGSLDSPLHF.

The chain has TRBV18 and TRBJ2-7; D unresolved. Trimming took off 0 bases at V and 3 bases at J, with 15 bases between the two ends. The CDR3 sequence is 16 residues long. Germline V gives CDR1 KGHSH, CDR2 LQKENI. CDR3 coding DNA: TGTGCCAGCTCACCACCGGGTGCAGGCGTCCTCTACGAGCAGTACTTC. It yields the protein CASSPPGAGVLYEQYF.

This clone was counted a single time. Other DNA sequences in the same sample also yield this CDR3. V usage is TRBV18 and J usage is TRBJ1-1; D is unresolved. V lost 3 bases and J lost 1, with 6 bases in between. CDR3 length equals 13 residues. Germline V gives CDR1 KGHSH, CDR2 LQKENI. The DNA for the CDR3 is TGTGCCAGCTCACCGGGAGAGAACACTGAAGCTTTCTTT. Translated: CASSPGENTEAFF.

The chain links TRBV19 to TRBJ1-1, with D uncertain. Trimming removed 4 bases from V and 2 bases from J, with 20 bases in between. Germline V gene sequence: CDR1 LNHDA, CDR2 SQIVND (reference sequence). This CDR3 is 17 amino acids long. The CDR3 loop reads CASSKDGGPFPNTEAFF. CDR3 DNA: TGTGCCAGTAGTAAGGACGGCGGGCCCTTTCCTAACACTGAAGCTTTCTTT.

The chain has TRBV25-1 and TRBJ2-3; 7 bases are shared with TRBD2. Per the germline V gene, CDR1 is MGHDK and CDR2 is SYGVNS. J gave up 0 bases and V 7 bases, and 4 bases lay outside the gene matches. This CDR3 is 14 amino acids long. CDR3 DNA: TGTGCCAGCACCGGGACTATTAGCACAGATACGCAGTATTTT. Protein product: CASTGTISTDTQYF. Full variable domain (rest looked up from reference TRBV25-1 and TRBJ2-3): EADIYQTPRYLVIGTGKKITLECSQTMGHDKMYWYQQDPGMELHLIHYSYGVNSTEKGDLSSESTVSRIRTEHFPLTLESARPSHTSQYLCASTGTISTDTQYFGPGTRLTVL.

The chain uses TRBV19 and TRBJ1-4; D gene uncertain. V dropped 2 bases and J dropped 7 bases, with 11 bases sitting between them. Germline CDR1 and CDR2: LNHDA and SQIVND (reference sequence). This CDR3 spans 14 amino acids. DNA for the CDR3: TGTGCCAGTAGTATACAGGCGGCATCTGAAAAACTGTTTTTT. This codes for CASSIQAASEKLFF.

V usage is TRBV5-4 and J usage is TRBJ1-1; D remains ambiguous. Germline values: CDR1 SGHNT, CDR2 YYREEE (reference sequence). This CDR3 comprises 14 residues. The germline V and J ends were trimmed by 4 bases and 7 bases, with 17 bases remaining between them. CDR3 amino acids: CASSPGGRTFEAFF. The CDR3 region has the DNA TGTGCCAGCAGCCCGGGAGGCAGGACTTTTGAAGCTTTCTTT.

V gene TRBV5-1 combines with J gene TRBJ2-3; D might be TRBD1 (5 bases). V was shortened by 8 bases and J by 2 bases, with 12 bases between the two germline ends. Per germline, CDR1 SGHRS and CDR2 YFSETQ. The CDR3 consists of 13 residues. The CDR3 sequence is CASTLGHTDTQYF. The CDR3 DNA is TGCGCCAGTACCTTGGGGCACACAGATACGCAGTATTTT.

The chain carries TRBV7-9 and TRBJ1-1, with a weak D call TRBD1 (5 bases). Germline-derived CDR1 and CDR2 are SEHNR and FQNEAQ (reference sequence). The CDR3 is 16 amino acids. Deletions cut 3 bases from V and 4 bases from J, with 18 bases between. The CDR3 nucleotides are TGTGCCAGCAGCTTCTTACTCGCCGGGGGAGGCACTGAAGCTTTCTTT. Encoded protein: CASSFLLAGGGTEAFF. Looking up the rest from reference TRBV7-9 and TRBJ1-1 gives the full variable domain: DTGVSQNPRHKITKRGQNVTFRCDPISEHNRLYWYRQTLGQGPEFLTYFQNEAQLEKSRLLSDRFSAERPKGSFSTLEIQRTEQGDSAMYLCASSFLLAGGGTEAFFGQGTRLTVV.

The chain is built from TRBV7-9 and TRBJ1-2, with unresolved D. The germline V and J ends were trimmed by 5 bases and 7 bases, with 8 bases remaining between them. The CDR3 has 11 amino acids. Germline lookup yields CDR1 SEHNR and CDR2 FQNEAQ (reference sequence). The CDR3 protein is CASSPVVGYTF. As DNA, the CDR3 is TGTGCCAGCAGCCCAGTTGTTGGCTACACCTTC.